This T cell receptor beta chain was identified in a study of T cells in Graves' hyperthyroidism and ophthalmopathy. CDR1 is SGHTA and CDR2 is FQGNSA in the germline V gene. The CDR3 length is 15 residues. V lost 4 bases, J lost 7 bases, and 13 bases stayed unmatched. Researchers amplified the TCR beta CDR3 regions from RNA transcripts. First-round RT-PCR targeting the TCR CDR3 was performed with the HTBI primer set. One entry per CDR3 protein, called by TCRdb with MiXCR from the multiplex PCR reads. The table has 350,000 to 450,000 distinct CDR3 sequences, about 15% seen once. This chain joins TRBV7-2 and TRBJ2-7; 7 bases match TRBD1. The sequence was obtained from a woman aged 55-75 years with Graves' hyperthyroidism. The sample was blood. The chain's CDR3 is CASSSTWTGVGEQYF. As DNA, the CDR3 is TGTGCCAGCAGCTCGACCTGGACAGGTGTAGGTGAGCAGTACTTC.